This T cell receptor beta chain was sequenced during a study of cytomegalovirus exposure and HLA in healthy donors. Concerning this clone itself: What it recognizes is unknown.

Study-wide results and limits: Prior analysis indicated that the majority of TCR beta V segments exhibited productivity approximately 87% or approximately 30% of the time. Reportedly, diagnosis of cytomegalovirus status by the classifier showed high specificity and sensitivity. Later examination showed HLA-associated TCR beta chains had greater clonal expansion than equally common others.

In the PCR, 60 Vbeta and 13 Jbeta primers were used. TCRdb's copy holds only in-frame clones and misses some; the assay was immunoSEQ multiplex PCR. The table has 75,000 to 80,000 clones, less than 85% seen once. The sample taken for sequencing was PBMCs. The clonotype was recovered from a male donor in good health and CMV-seronegative.

The CDR3 sequence: CASSFGGRTYEQFF. The CDR3 DNA follows: TGCGCCAGCAGCTTCGGGGGGCGTACATATGAGCAGTTCTTC. The chain links TRBV5-1 to TRBJ2-1; maybe TRBD2 (7 bases). CDR1 and CDR2 from the germline V gene are SGHRS and YFSETQ. Trimming removed 2 bases at V and 8 bases at J, with 14 bases between. CDR3 size: 14 residues.